This T cell receptor beta chain was sequenced in a study of identical twins. The table lists this clonotype with many counts. Antigen specificity is unknown. CDR3 size: 15 residues. Trimming left V 0 bases short and J 4 bases short, with 12 bases between. Looked up from germline, CDR1 is SGHRS and CDR2 is YFSETQ. TCRdb used MiXCR to reprocess the 5' RACE reads, holding one entry per CDR3 protein. The data contain about 150,000 distinct CDR3 sequences, 3% to 4.5% of them singletons. Study results and limitations: Memory repertoires showed no such pattern, whereas abundant cord blood beta clonotypes carried fewer insertions. Where out-of-frame alpha sequences were twin-shared, they showed excess low generation probability. These conclusions were based on statistical analysis (cross-sectional, not following the same donors).

The sequence derives from a man aged 18 to 29 in good health. The chain joins TRBV5-1 to TRBJ2-3, with D possibly TRBD2 on 6 matching bases. The source material was memory T cells sorted from blood. CDR3 region: CASSLVVGDSDTQYF. The CDR3 region has the DNA TGCGCCAGCAGCTTGGTGGTGGGGGACTCAGATACGCAGTATTTT.